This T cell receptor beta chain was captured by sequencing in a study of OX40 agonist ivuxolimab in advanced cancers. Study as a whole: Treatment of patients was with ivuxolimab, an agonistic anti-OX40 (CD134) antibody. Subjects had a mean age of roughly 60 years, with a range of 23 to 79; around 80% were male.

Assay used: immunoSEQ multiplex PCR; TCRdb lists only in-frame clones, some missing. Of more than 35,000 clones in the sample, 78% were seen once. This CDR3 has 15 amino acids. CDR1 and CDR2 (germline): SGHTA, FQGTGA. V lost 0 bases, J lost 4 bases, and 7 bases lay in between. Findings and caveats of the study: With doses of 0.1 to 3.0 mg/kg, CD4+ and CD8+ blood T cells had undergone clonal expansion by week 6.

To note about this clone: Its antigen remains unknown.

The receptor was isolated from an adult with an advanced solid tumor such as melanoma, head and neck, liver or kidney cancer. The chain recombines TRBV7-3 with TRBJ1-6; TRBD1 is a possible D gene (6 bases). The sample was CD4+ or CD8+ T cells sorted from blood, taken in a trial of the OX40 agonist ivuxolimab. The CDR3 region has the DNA TGTGCCAGCAGCTTAACAGGACAGTATAATTCACCCCTCCACTTT. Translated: CASSLTGQYNSPLHF.